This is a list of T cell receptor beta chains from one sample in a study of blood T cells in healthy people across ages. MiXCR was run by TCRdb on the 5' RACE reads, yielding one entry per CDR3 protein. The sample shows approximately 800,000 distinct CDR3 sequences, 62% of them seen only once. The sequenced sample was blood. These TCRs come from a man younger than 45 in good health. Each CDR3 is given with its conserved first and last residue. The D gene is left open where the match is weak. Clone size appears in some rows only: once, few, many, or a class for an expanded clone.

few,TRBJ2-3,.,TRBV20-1,CSASRWGAFSADTQYF,TGCAGTGCTAGCCGTTGGGGAGCCTTTTCGGCAGATACGCAGTATTTT
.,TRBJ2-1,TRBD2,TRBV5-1,CASSLGTLDGLAGGPSSYNEQFF,TGCGCCAGCAGCTTGGGCACACTGGATGGACTAGCGGGGGGTCCTAGCTCCTACAATGAGCAGTTCTTC
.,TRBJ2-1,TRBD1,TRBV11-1,CASSSPDRVSYNEQFF,TGTGCCAGCAGCTCACCGGACAGGGTATCCTACAATGAGCAGTTCTTC
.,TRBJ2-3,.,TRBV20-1,CSAPLGVGTDTQYF,TGCAGTGCACCACTAGGGGTTGGCACAGATACGCAGTATTTT
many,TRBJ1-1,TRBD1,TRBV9,CASRRGQGDGTEAFF,TGTGCCAGCAGGCGGGGACAGGGGGACGGCACTGAAGCTTTCTTT
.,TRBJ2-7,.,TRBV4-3,CASSQAVGDHYEQYF,TGCGCCAGCAGCCAAGCCGTTGGGGACCACTACGAGCAGTACTTC
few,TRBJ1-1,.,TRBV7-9,CASSLVIRNTEAFF,TGTGCCAGCAGCTTAGTTATTAGGAACACTGAAGCTTTCTTT
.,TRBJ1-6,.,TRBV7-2,CASAMGGVASPLHF,TGTGCCAGCGCCATGGGAGGAGTCGCCTCACCCCTCCACTTT
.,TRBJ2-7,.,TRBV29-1,CSVGGRGSLEQYF,TGCAGCGTTGGCGGCAGGGGCTCCCTCGAGCAGTACTTC
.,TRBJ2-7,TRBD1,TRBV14,CASSLPTGRGYHEQYF,TGTGCCAGCAGCCTCCCCACGGGCAGGGGGTATCACGAGCAGTACTTC
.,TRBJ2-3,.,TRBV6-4,CASSDQPGGSTDTQYF,TGTGCCAGCAGTGATCAACCGGGGGGCAGCACAGATACGCAGTATTTT
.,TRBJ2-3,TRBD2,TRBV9,CASSPRTSGGLTDTQYF,TGTGCCAGCAGCCCACGGACTAGCGGGGGTTTAACAGATACGCAGTATTTT
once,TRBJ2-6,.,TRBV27,CASSLRGLVLSGANVLTF,TGTGCCAGTAGTTTAAGGGGCCTGGTCCTCTCTGGGGCCAACGTCCTGACTTTC
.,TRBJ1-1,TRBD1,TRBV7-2,CASSSGQGKMNTEAFF,TGTGCCAGCAGCTCCGGACAGGGTAAAATGAACACTGAAGCTTTCTTT
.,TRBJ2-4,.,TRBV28,CASSHRVDEQYF,TGTGCCAGCAGCCACCGCGTGGATGAGCAGTACTTC
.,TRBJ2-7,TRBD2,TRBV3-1,CASSRTSGSREQYF,TGTGCCAGCAGCCGGACTAGCGGGAGCCGCGAGCAGTACTTC
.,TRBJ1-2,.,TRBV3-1,CASSHPTGAIFGYTF,TGTGCCAGCAGCCACCCGACAGGCGCTATATTTGGCTACACCTTC
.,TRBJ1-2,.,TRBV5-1,CASSSGTGSSDYGYTF,TGCGCCAGCAGCTCCGGAACGGGCAGTTCAGACTATGGCTACACCTTC
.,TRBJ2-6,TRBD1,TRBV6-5,CASSSGTGSSGANVLTF,TGTGCCAGCAGTTCGGGGACAGGGAGCTCTGGGGCCAACGTCCTGACTTTC
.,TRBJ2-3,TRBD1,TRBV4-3,CASSPGAGGAEDTQYF,TGCGCCAGCAGCCCCGGGGCAGGGGGCGCGGAAGATACGCAGTATTTT
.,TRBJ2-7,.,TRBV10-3,CAISESGGAGYEQYF,TGTGCCATCAGTGAGTCGGGAGGAGCAGGCTACGAGCAGTACTTC
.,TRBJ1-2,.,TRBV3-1,CASSYDDSFNYGYTF,TGTGCCAGCAGCTACGATGACAGCTTTAACTATGGCTACACCTTC
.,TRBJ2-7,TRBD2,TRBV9,CASSPRSGGRDEQYF,TGTGCCAGCAGCCCTCGGAGCGGGGGGCGCGACGAGCAGTACTTC
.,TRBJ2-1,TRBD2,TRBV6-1,CASSEAGKRGGRGNEQFF,TGTGCCAGCAGTGAAGCCGGGAAGCGGGGGGGTAGAGGTAATGAGCAGTTCTTC
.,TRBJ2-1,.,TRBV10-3,CAITKVGGHNEQFF,TGTGCCATCACCAAAGTAGGAGGTCACAATGAGCAGTTCTTC
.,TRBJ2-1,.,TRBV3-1,CASSQDTARYNEQFF,TGTGCCAGCAGCCAAGATACGGCACGCTACAATGAGCAGTTCTTC